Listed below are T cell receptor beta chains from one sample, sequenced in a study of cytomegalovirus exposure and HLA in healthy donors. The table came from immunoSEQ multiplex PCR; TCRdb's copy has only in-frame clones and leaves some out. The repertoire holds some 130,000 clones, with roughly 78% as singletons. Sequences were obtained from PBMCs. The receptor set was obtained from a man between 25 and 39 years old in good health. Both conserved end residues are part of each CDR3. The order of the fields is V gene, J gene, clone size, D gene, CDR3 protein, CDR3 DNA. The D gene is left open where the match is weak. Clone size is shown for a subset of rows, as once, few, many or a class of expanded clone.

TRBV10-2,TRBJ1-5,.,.,CASSVAAKNQPQHF,TGCGCCAGCAGTGTTGCAGCGAAAAATCAGCCCCAGCATTTT
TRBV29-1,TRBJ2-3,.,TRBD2,CSVGGTSGDQDTQYF,TGCAGCGTTGGAGGGACTAGCGGGGACCAGGATACGCAGTATTTT
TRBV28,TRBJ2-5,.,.,CASVRGMYQETQYF,TGTGCCAGTGTCCGGGGAATGTACCAAGAGACCCAGTACTTC
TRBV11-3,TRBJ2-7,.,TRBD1,CASSSRTGTGLYEQYF,TGTGCTAGCAGCTCTCGAACCGGGACAGGACTCTACGAGCAGTACTTC
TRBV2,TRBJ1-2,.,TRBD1,CASTLGTGFLLGYTF,TGTGCCAGCACGTTGGGGACAGGGTTCCTCTTGGGCTACACCTTC
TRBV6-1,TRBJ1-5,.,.,CASSTRTNSNQPQHF,TGTGCCAGCTCGACCCGGACAAATAGCAATCAGCCCCAGCATTTT
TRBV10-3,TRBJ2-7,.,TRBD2,CASSREGRGDEQYF,TGTGCATCCTCTCGGGAGGGCCGGGGGGACGAGCAGTACTTC
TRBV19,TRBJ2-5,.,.,CASSSTTGPQETQYF,TGTGCCAGTAGTTCGACCACAGGGCCCCAAGAGACCCAGTACTTC
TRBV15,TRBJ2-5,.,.,CATGQLSETQYF,TGTGCCACCGGGCAGCTCTCGGAGACCCAGTACTTC
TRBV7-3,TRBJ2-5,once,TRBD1,CASSLFGTGEETQYF,TGTGCCAGCAGCTTATTCGGGACAGGGGAAGAGACCCAGTACTTC
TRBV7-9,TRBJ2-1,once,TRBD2,CASSLWRTSGRRNEQFF,TGTGCCAGCAGCTTATGGAGGACTAGCGGGAGGAGGAATGAGCAGTTCTTC
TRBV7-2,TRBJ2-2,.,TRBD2,CASSLVVAGGPGTGELFF,TGTGCCAGCAGCTTAGTGGTAGCGGGAGGGCCGGGCACCGGGGAGCTGTTTTTT
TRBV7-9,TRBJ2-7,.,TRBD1,CASSPNLGGTGPYEQYF,TGTGCCAGCAGCCCTAACCTCGGGGGGACAGGGCCATACGAGCAGTACTTC
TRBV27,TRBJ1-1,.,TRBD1,CASRKPTGGGLVEAFF,TGTGCCAGCAGAAAACCGACAGGGGGCGGATTGGTTGAAGCTTTCTTT
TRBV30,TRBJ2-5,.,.,CAWSAGWRETQYF,TGTGCCTGGAGTGCCGGGTGGAGAGAGACCCAGTACTTC
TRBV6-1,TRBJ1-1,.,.,CASRITGRGTEAFF,TGTGCCAGCAGAATCACAGGGCGTGGCACTGAAGCTTTCTTT
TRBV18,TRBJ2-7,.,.,CASSPPGVFYEQYF,TGTGCCAGCTCACCTCCGGGGGTGTTCTACGAGCAGTACTTC
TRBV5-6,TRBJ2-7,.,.,CASSPGIQIYEQYF,TGTGCCAGCAGCCCGGGGATCCAGATCTACGAGCAGTACTTC
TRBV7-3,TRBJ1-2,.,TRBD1,CASSATGGTNYGYTF,TGTGCCAGCAGCGCGACAGGGGGGACTAACTATGGCTACACCTTC
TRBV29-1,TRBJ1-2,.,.,CSAQGQGVNYGYTF,TGCAGCGCCCAGGGGCAGGGTGTAAACTATGGCTACACCTTC
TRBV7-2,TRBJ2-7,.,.,CASSLLASGYEQYF,TGTGCCAGCAGCTTACTAGCGTCGGGCTACGAGCAGTACTTC
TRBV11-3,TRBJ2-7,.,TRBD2,CASSLEASGRAYEQYF,TGTGCCAGCAGCTTAGAGGCTAGCGGGAGGGCCTACGAGCAGTACTTC
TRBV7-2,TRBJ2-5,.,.,CASSLTAGETQYF,TGTGCCAGCAGCTTGACGGCCGGGGAGACCCAGTACTTC
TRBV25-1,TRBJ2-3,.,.,CASSVGSSTDTQYF,TGTGCCAGCAGTGTCGGGAGTAGCACAGATACGCAGTATTTT
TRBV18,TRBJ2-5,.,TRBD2,CASIPGTSGRNQETQYF,TGTGCCAGCATACCCGGGACTAGCGGGAGAAACCAAGAGACCCAGTACTTC
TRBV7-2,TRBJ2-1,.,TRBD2,CASTSQGGKYNEQFF,TGTGCCAGCACCAGCCAGGGAGGGAAATACAATGAGCAGTTCTTC
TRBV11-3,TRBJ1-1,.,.,CASSSNTNTEAFF,TGTGCCAGCAGCTCGAACACGAACACTGAAGCTTTCTTT
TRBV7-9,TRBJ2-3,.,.,CASSLHGGGRAQYF,TGTGCCAGCAGCCTCCACGGGGGAGGACGGGCACAGTATTTT
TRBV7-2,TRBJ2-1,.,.,CASSPSPPEQFF,TGTGCCAGCAGCCCTAGCCCCCCTGAGCAGTTCTTC
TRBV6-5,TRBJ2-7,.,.,CASSVAIIDEQYF,TGTGCCAGCAGTGTAGCGATAATCGACGAGCAGTACTTC
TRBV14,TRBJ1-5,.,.,CASSRLGAGQPQHF,TGTGCCAGCAGCCGACTGGGGGCGGGTCAGCCCCAGCATTTT
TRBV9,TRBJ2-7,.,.,CASSVDGLYEQYF,TGTGCCAGCAGCGTTGACGGACTCTACGAGCAGTACTTC
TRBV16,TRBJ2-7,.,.,CASSQRLAYEQYF,TGTGCCAGCAGCCAGCGCCTAGCCTACGAGCAGTACTTC
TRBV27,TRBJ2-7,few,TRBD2,CASSFFWGRTSGSYEQYF,TGTGCCAGCAGTTTCTTTTGGGGCAGGACTAGCGGGAGCTACGAGCAGTACTTC
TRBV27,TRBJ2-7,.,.,CASSYSGTPIYEQYF,TGTGCCAGCAGTTACTCCGGGACACCAATCTACGAGCAGTACTTC
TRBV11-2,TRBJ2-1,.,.,CASIPRGAYNEQFF,TGTGCCAGCATCCCCCGAGGTGCTTACAATGAGCAGTTCTTC
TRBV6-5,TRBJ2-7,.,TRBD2,CASSYMGLADEQYF,TGTGCCAGCAGTTACATGGGACTAGCTGACGAGCAGTACTTC
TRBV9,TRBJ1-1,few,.,CASSVEGEITEAFF,TGTGCCAGCAGCGTCGAGGGTGAAATCACTGAAGCTTTCTTT
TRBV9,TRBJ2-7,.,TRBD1,CASSGRPEGTDSIEQYF,TGTGCCAGCAGCGGGCGGCCGGAAGGGACAGATTCCATCGAGCAGTACTTC
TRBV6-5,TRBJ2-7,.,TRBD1,CASSPGTGSYEQYF,TGTGCCAGCAGCCCCGGGACAGGATCCTACGAGCAGTACTTC
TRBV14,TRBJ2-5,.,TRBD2,CASSQARWLAEQETQYF,TGTGCCAGCAGCCAAGCCCGCTGGCTAGCGGAGCAAGAGACCCAGTACTTC
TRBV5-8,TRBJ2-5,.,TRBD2,CASSLTGTGGETQYF,TGTGCCAGCAGCTTGACAGGAACGGGAGGGGAGACCCAGTACTTC
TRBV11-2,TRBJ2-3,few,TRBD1,CASSTRQGNTQYF,TGTGCCAGCAGCACCAGACAGGGGAATACGCAGTATTTT
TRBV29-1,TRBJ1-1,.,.,CSAHGGGTEAFF,TGCAGCGCCCATGGGGGGGGCACTGAAGCTTTCTTT
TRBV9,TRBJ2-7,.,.,CASSTTGSVSYEQYF,TGTGCCAGCAGCACCACGGGTTCCGTTTCCTACGAGCAGTACTTC
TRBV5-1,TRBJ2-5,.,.,CASSLGPGETQYF,TGCGCCAGCAGCTTGGGACCGGGGGAGACCCAGTACTTC
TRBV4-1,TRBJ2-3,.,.,CASSRVSRVMHTQYF,TGCGCCAGCAGCCGGGTAAGCAGGGTAATGCATACGCAGTATTTT
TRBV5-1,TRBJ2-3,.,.,CASSYGSATDTQYF,TGCGCCAGCAGTTACGGGAGTGCCACAGATACGCAGTATTTT
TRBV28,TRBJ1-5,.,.,CASTGGGQGNQPQHF,TGTGCCAGCACCGGCGGGGGGCAGGGAAATCAGCCCCAGCATTTT
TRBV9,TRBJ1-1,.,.,CASSAGSRRVDTEAFF,TGTGCCAGCAGCGCGGGGTCCCGTCGGGTGGACACTGAAGCTTTCTTT
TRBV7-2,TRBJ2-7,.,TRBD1,CASRYTHTGGYEQYF,TGTGCCAGCAGATACACCCACACAGGGGGCTACGAGCAGTACTTC
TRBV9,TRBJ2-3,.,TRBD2,CASSVATLAEDSGTQYF,TGTGCCAGCAGCGTAGCTACGCTAGCGGAGGATTCGGGTACGCAGTATTTT
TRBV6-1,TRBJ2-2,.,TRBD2,CASRGLAGTGELFF,TGTGCCAGCAGGGGACTAGCGGGCACCGGGGAGCTGTTTTTT
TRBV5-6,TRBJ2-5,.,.,CASSSPGMGGTQYF,TGTGCCAGCAGCTCTCCGGGTATGGGGGGGACCCAGTACTTC
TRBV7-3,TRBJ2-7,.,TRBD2,CASSLRPGRDYEQYF,TGTGCCAGCAGCTTAAGACCCGGGAGGGACTACGAGCAGTACTTC
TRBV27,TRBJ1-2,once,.,CASSLWATGRGYTF,TGTGCCAGCAGTTTATGGGCGACAGGCCGTGGCTACACCTTC